This T cell receptor beta chain was observed in a study of T cells in Graves' hyperthyroidism and ophthalmopathy. Germline-derived CDR1 and CDR2 are DFQATT and SNEGSKA (reference sequence). The CDR3 totals 14 residues. V was cut by 0 bases and J by 3 bases, with 11 bases left in between. Recently diagnosed hyperthyroidism of less than 2 months' duration affected patients aged 18 to 65. Uncontrolled infection, other autoimmune disease, pregnancy or lactation led to exclusion. Notes on the study in general: Onset of ophthalmopathy came a median 6.5 months after the model predicted it.

The investigators amplified TCR beta CDR3 regions from RNA transcripts. Initially, a first-round RT-PCR of the TCR CDR3 employed the HTBI primer set. TCRdb itself ran the multiplex PCR reads through MiXCR, one entry per CDR3 protein. The sample has under 750,000 distinct CDR3 sequences; about 17% are singletons. This clonotype was seen at least ten times. What it binds is not known. This TCR came from a woman in her forties or fifties with Graves' hyperthyroidism that later progressed to Graves' ophthalmopathy. Sequences were obtained from blood. The chain links TRBV20-1 to TRBJ2-5; D uncertain. The CDR3 is CSARDPVGKETQYF. CDR3 nucleotide sequence: TGCAGTGCTAGAGATCCGGTGGGGAAAGAGACCCAGTACTTC.